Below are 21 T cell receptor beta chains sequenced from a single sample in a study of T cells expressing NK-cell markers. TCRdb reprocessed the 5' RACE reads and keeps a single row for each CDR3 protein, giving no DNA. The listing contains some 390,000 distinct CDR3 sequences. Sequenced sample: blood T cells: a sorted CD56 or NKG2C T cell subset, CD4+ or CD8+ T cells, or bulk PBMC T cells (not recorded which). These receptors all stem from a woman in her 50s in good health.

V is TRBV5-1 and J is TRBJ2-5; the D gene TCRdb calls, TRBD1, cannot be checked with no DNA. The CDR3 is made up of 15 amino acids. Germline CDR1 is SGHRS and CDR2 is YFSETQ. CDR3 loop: CASSFREGAKETQYF.

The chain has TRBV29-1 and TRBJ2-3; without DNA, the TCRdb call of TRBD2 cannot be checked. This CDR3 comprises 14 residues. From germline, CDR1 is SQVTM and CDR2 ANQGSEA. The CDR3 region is CSVVSSGRSDTQYF.

The CDR3 reads CASSGRVAGELFF. The chain has TRBV7-8 and TRBJ2-2; the TRBD2 assignment by TCRdb is unverifiable without DNA. CDR3 length equals 13 residues. Germline assignment: CDR1 SGHVS and CDR2 FQNEAQ.

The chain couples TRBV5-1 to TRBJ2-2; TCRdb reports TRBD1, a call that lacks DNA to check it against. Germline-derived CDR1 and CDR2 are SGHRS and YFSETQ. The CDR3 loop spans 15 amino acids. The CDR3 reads CASSFLAQGAGELFF.

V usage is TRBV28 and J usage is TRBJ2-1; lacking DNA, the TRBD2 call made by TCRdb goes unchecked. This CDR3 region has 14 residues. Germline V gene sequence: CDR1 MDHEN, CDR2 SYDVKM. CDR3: CASKGGSGRREQFF. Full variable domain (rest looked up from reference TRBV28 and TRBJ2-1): DVKVTQSSRYLVKRTGEKVFLECVQDMDHENMFWYRQDPGLGLRLIYFSYDVKMKEKGDIPEGYSVSREKKERFSLILESASTNQTSMYLCASKGGSGRREQFFGPGTRLTVL.

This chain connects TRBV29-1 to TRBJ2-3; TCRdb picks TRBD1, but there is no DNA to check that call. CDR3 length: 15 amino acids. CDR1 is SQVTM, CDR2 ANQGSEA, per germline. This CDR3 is CSVGGGQSGADTQYF.

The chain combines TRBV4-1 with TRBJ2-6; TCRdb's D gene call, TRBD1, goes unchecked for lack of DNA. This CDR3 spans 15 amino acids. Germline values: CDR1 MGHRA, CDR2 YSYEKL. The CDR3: CASSQPQGWANVLTF.

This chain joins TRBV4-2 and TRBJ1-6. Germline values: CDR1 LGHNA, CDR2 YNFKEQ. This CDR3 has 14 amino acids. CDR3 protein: CASSQERYNSPLHF.

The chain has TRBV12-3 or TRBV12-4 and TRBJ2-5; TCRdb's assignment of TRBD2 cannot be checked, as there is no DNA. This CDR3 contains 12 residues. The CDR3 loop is CASATSGKTQYF.

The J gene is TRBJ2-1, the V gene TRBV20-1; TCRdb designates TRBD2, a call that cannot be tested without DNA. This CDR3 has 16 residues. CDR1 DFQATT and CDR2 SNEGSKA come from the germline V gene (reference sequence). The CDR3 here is CSASHGAGPPYNEQFF.

The CDR3 sequence: CSVPRIGQETQYF. This rearrangement joins TRBV29-1 to TRBJ2-5. The CDR3 sequence is 13 residues long. The germline CDR1 and CDR2 sequences are SQVTM and ANQGSEA.

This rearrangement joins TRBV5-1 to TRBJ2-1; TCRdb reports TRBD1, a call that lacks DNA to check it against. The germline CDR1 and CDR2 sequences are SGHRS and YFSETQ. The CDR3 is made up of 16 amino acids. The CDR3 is CASSGKPGDSYNEQFF. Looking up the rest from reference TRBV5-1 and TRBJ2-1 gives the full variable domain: KAGVTQTPRYLIKTRGQQVTLSCSPISGHRSVSWYQQTPGQGLQFLFEYFSETQRNKGNFPGRFSGRQFSNSRSEMNVSTLELGDSALYLCASSGKPGDSYNEQFFGPGTRLTVL.

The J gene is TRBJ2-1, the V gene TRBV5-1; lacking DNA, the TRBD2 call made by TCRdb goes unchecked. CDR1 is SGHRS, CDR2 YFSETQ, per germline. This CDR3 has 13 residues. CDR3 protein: CASSLRAGSEQFF.

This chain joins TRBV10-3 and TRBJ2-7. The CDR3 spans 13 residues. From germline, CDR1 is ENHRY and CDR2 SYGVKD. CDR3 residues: CAISSSGSYEQYF.

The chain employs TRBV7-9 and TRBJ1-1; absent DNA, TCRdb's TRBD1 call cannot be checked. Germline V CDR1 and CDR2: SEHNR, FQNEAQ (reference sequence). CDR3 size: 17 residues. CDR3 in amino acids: CASSFLGVATGKTEAFF.

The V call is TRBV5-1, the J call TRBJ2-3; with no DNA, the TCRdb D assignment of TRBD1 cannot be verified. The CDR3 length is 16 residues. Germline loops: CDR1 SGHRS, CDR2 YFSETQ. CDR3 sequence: CASSLDGGRVADTQYF.

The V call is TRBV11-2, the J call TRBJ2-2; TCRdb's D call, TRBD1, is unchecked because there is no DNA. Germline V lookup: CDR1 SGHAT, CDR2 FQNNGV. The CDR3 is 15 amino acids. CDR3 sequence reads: CASSFRAGDTGELFF.

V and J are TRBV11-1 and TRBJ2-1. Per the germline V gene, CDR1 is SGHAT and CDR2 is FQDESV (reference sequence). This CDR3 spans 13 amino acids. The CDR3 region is CASSYLLANEQFF.

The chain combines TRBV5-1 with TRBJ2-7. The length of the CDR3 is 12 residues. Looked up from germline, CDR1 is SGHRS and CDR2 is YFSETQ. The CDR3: CASSSGTTSQYF. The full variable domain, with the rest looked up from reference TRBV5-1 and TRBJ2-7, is KAGVTQTPRYLIKTRGQQVTLSCSPISGHRSVSWYQQTPGQGLQFLFEYFSETQRNKGNFPGRFSGRQFSNSRSEMNVSTLELGDSALYLCASSSGTTSQYFGPGTRLTVT.

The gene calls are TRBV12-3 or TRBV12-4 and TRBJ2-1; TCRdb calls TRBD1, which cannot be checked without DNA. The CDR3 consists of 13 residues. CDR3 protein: CASSVPADREQFF.

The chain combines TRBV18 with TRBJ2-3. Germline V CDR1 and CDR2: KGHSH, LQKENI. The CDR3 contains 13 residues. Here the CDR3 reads CASSPPGSTTQYF.